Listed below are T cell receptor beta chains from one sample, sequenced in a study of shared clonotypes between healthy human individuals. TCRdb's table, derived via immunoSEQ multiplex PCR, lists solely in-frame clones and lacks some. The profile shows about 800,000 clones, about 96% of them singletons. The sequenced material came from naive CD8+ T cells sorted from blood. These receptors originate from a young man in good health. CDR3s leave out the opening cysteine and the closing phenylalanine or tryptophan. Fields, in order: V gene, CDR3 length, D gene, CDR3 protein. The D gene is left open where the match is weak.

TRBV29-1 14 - SVEGGTELHYNEQF
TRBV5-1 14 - ASALGDRVFTGELF
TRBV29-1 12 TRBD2 SVEVGLETNEQF
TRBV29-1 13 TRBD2 SVEKGGLSTDTQY
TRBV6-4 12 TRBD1 ASSPWDRSYEQY
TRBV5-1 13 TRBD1 ASSLAGPGGDGYT
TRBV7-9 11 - ASTPGAYNEQF
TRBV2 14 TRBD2 ASSVGLAGPYNEQF
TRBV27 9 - ASSLYGQQY
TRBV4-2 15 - ASSQDTGTAITGELF
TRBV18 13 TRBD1 ASSPHRDRGYEQY
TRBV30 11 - AWRGLWNTEAF
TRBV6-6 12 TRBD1 ASSNDRADTEAF
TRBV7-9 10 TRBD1 ASSFWDSEAF
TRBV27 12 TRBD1 ASRRQGNTGELF
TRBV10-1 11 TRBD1 ATLGGQENEQY
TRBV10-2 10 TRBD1 ASSVDRNGYT
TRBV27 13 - ASSFLDKIVDEQF
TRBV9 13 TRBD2 ASSSSGRVRDEQF
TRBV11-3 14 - ASSILSLGWGYEQY
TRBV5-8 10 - ASSTQTYEQY
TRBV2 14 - ASSAGRDSLRDEQF
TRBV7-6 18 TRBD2 ASSSPDLPLAGQNTGELF
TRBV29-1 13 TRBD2 SVARTSGSTDTQY
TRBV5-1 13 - ASSLEGNPEYEQY
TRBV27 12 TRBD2 ASSGLAGVYEQY
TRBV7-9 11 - ASSKTANEKLF
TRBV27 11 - ASNPDRNNEQF
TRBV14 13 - ASSQGWGPYYEQY
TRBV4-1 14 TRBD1 ASSQDGGTGIYEQY
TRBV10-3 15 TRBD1 AISSSRQGVNTDTQY
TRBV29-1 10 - SVVGGSYEQY
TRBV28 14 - ASSLFLGQGTQPQH
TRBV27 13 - ASSYYRTRTDTQY
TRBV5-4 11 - ASSYREIETQY
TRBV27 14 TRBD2 ASSPSAGDASYEQY
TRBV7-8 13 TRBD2 ASSLVSSGRYEQY
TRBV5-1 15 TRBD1 ASSSFRQGVVDNEQF
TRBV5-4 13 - ASSIGTSKRETQY
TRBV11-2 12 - ASSLVQPNTEAF
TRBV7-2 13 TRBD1 ASSPQGAGYTEAF
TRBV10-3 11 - AITASGANVLT
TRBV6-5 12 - ASSYSGLENIQY
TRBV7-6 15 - ASSPQRGDSGVGEQF
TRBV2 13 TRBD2 ASSGTSGAYYEQY
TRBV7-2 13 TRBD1 ASSYYRGQGYEQY
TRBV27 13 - ASSLEGGAWTEAF
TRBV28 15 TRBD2 ATEPGLAGVGKETQY
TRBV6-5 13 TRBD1 ASSGWGQSNTEAF
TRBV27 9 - ASSTYNEQF
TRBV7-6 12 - ASSSEGGTDTQY
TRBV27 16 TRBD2 ASSKGASGVMLQETQY
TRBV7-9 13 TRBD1 ASSLDRGMSYGYT
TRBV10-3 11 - AISDSTMGGYT
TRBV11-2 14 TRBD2 ASSFILAGDVQKQF
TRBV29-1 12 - SVEGRHFNYGYT
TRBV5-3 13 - ARSCRGHFTHEQF